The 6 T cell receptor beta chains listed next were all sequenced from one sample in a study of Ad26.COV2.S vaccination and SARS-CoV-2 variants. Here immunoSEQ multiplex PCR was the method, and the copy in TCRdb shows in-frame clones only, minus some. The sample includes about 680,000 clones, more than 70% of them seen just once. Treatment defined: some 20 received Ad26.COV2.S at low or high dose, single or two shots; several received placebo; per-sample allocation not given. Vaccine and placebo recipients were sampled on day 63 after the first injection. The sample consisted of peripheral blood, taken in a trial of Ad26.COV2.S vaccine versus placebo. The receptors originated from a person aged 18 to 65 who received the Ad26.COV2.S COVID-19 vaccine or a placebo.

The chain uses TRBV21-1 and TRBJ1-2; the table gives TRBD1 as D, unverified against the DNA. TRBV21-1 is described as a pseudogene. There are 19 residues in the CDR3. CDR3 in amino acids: CASTQPGSRRQVSPYGYTF. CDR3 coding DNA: TGTGCCAGCACGCAACCCGGTTCCAGAAGACAGGTTTCACCGTATGGCTACACCTTC.

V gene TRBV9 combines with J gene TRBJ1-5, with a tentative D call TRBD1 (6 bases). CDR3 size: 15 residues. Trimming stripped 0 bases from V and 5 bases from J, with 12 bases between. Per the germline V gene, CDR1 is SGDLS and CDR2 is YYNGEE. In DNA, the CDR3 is TGTGCCAGCAGCGTAGAACAGGGATCCTATCAGCCCCAGCATTTT. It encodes CASSVEQGSYQPQHF.

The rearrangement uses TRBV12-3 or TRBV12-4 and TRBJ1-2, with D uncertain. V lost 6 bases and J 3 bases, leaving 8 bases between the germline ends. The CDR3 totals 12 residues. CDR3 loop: CASRHRDYGYTF. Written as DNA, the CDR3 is TGTGCCAGCAGGCATAGGGACTATGGCTACACCTTC.

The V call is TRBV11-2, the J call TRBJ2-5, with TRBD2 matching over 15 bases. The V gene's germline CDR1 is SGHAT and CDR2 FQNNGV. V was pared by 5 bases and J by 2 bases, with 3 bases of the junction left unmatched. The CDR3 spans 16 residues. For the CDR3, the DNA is TGTGCCAGCAGCCCCGGACTAGCGGGAGGGCAAGAGACCCAGTACTTC. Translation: CASSPGLAGGQETQYF.

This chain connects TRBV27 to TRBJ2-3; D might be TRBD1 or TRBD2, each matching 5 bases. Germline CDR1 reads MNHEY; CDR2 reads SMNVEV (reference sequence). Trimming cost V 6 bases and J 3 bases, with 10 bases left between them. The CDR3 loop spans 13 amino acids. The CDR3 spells CASRGRGTDTQYF. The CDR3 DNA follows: TGTGCCAGCAGGGGGCGAGGGACAGATACGCAGTATTTT.

The CDR3 protein is CASSLGSYGYTF. The CDR3 coding sequence is TGTGCCAGCAGTTTAGGCAGCTATGGCTACACCTTC. The rearrangement joins TRBV12-3 or TRBV12-4 to TRBJ1-2; no clear D gene. Trimming stripped 1 base from V and 4 bases from J, with 4 bases between. The length of the CDR3 is 12 residues.